A single sample is the source of the 31 T cell receptor beta chains below, sequenced in a study of blood T cell repertoires in COVID-19. Clones were sequenced by immunoSEQ multiplex PCR, and TCRdb holds only the in-frame ones, with some missing. The data contain some 56,000 clones, about 70% of them singletons. Specimen: peripheral blood. The receptors derive from a woman aged 45-65 years with active or convalescent COVID-19.

The chain recombines TRBV9 with TRBJ2-5; 13 bases agree with TRBD2. The V segment lost 4 bases and the J segment 4 bases; nucleotides outside the gene matches: 7. CDR1 is SGDLS and CDR2 is YYNGEE in the germline V gene. The CDR3 extends over 16 amino acids. CDR3 sequence reads: CASSQMTSGRLETQYF. CDR3 sequence (DNA): TGTGCCAGCAGCCAAATGACTAGCGGGAGGTTAGAGACCCAGTACTTC.

The rearrangement joins TRBV2 to TRBJ1-2; 8 bases match TRBD1. V lost 4 bases to trimming and J lost 5 bases; unmatched junction nucleotides: 3. Germline V gives CDR1 SNHLY, CDR2 FYNNEI. The CDR3 spans 13 residues. In DNA form, the CDR3 reads TGTGCCAGCAGTGCAACAGGGGGGTATGGCTACACCTTC. Translated: CASSATGGYGYTF.

The CDR3 protein is CASSVGLAGGPYEQYF. The DNA of the CDR3 is TGCGCCAGCAGTGTAGGGCTAGCGGGAGGGCCCTACGAGCAGTACTTC. The chain couples TRBV10-2 to TRBJ2-7, with TRBD2 matching 12 bases. V gave up 4 bases and J gave up 2 bases; unmatched junction bases: 6. The CDR3 is 16 residues long. Germline V lookup: CDR1 WSHSY, CDR2 SAAADI.

CDR3 sequence (DNA): TGTGCCAGCAGTTGGGGCGCGACAGGGGGCAACAATGAGCAGTTCTTC. It yields the protein CASSWGATGGNNEQFF. This chain joins TRBV6-2 or TRBV6-3 and TRBJ2-1, with TRBD1 matching over 10 bases. This CDR3 is 16 amino acids long. Germline CDR1 and CDR2: MNHEY and SVGEGT. Losses at the gene ends were 4 bases for V and 5 bases for J; bases not matched to a gene: 8.

This clone was observed a few times. The V call is TRBV27, the J call TRBJ2-7; 7 positions match TRBD2. The V and J ends lost 2 bases and 6 bases, in that order; junction bases with no gene match: 4. The CDR3 has 13 amino acids. The germline gives CDR1 MNHEY, CDR2 SMNVEV (reference sequence). As DNA, the CDR3 is TGTGCCAGCAGTTTAGCGGGAGCAGGCGAGCAGTACTTC. Protein: CASSLAGAGEQYF.

The gene calls are TRBV6-4 and TRBJ1-1, with 9 bases aligning to TRBD1. CDR1 MRHNA and CDR2 SNTAGT come from the germline V gene. The CDR3 loop spans 13 amino acids. Losses at the gene ends were 3 bases for V and 5 bases for J; bases not matched to a gene: 1. CDR3: CASSEGQGTEAFF. The DNA for the CDR3 is TGTGCCAGCAGTGAGGGACAGGGAACTGAAGCTTTCTTT.

This clone has more than one count but fewer than ten. The chain is built from TRBV7-9 and TRBJ1-1, with 12 bases matching TRBD1. The CDR3 has 14 residues. The germline V gene has CDR1 SEHNR and CDR2 FQNEAQ (reference sequence). The V gene end was trimmed by 5 bases and the J gene end by 7 bases; junction bases not matched to a gene: 5. Here the CDR3 reads CASSRDRGQDEAFF. The CDR3 nucleotides are TGTGCCAGCAGCCGGGACAGGGGGCAGGATGAAGCTTTCTTT.

V and J are TRBV4-2 and TRBJ2-2; 7 bases align to TRBD2. CDR1 and CDR2 (germline): LGHNA, YNFKEQ. The CDR3 runs 16 residues. V dropped 1 base and J dropped 7; count of bases not matched to a gene: 9. The CDR3 region is CASSQGKGLESGELFF. CDR3 DNA sequence: TGTGCCAGCAGCCAAGGGAAAGGACTAGAAAGCGGGGAGCTGTTTTTT.

V gene TRBV5-1 combines with J gene TRBJ1-1; 10 nucleotides agree with TRBD1. V lost 0 bases, J lost 6 bases, and 5 bases stayed unmatched. The CDR3 is 15 residues long. Germline lookup yields CDR1 SGHRS and CDR2 YFSETQ. Written as DNA, the CDR3 is TGCGCCAGCAGCTTGGACCTGGACAGGGGGTCTGAAGCTTTCTTT. The encoded protein is CASSLDLDRGSEAFF.

The chain combines TRBV2 with TRBJ2-1, with 8 bases fitting TRBD2. V trimming: 11 bases; J trimming: 8 bases; junction bases outside the gene matches: 11. This CDR3 is built from 13 residues. Germline V lookup: CDR1 SNHLY, CDR2 FYNNEI. The CDR3 nucleotides read TGTGCCTCCCTACAGACTAGCGTTTATGAGCAGTTCTTC. As protein: CASLQTSVYEQFF.

The CDR3 loop reads CASSLEIENEQFF. DNA for the CDR3: TGCGCCAGCAGCTTGGAGATCGAGAATGAGCAGTTCTTC. The V gene is TRBV5-1, the J gene TRBJ2-1; D is undetermined. This CDR3 has 13 amino acids. Trimming took off 0 bases at V and 7 bases at J, with 8 bases between the two ends. Per the germline V gene, CDR1 is SGHRS and CDR2 is YFSETQ.

The genes are TRBV9 and TRBJ2-1, with 9 positions matching TRBD2. The J segment lost 4 bases and the V segment lost 4 bases, leaving 6 bases of the junction unmatched. The CDR3 extends over 15 amino acids. CDR1 and CDR2 (germline): SGDLS, YYNGEE. In nucleotides, the CDR3 is TGTGCCAGCAGCCTCCAGGCGGGAGGGTACAATGAGCAGTTCTTC. Translation gives CASSLQAGGYNEQFF.

The CDR3 region has the DNA TGTGCCAGCAGTAGTGGGCCGTGGGGACTCGACAATGAGCAGTTCTTC. Residues: CASSSGPWGLDNEQFF. The V call is TRBV2, the J call TRBJ2-1; a weak D match, TRBD2 (6 bases). Deletions cut 5 bases from V and 5 bases from J, with 19 bases between. The CDR3 spans 16 residues. Germline lookup yields CDR1 SNHLY and CDR2 FYNNEI. Full variable domain (rest looked up from reference TRBV2 and TRBJ2-1): EPEVTQTPSHQVTQMGQEVILRCVPISNHLYFYWYRQILGQKVEFLVSFYNNEISEKSEIFDDQFSVERPDGSNFTLKIRSTKLEDSAMYFCASSSGPWGLDNEQFFGPGTRLTVL.

The rearrangement uses TRBV2 and TRBJ2-7, with 7 bases that match TRBD1. V gave up 8 bases and J gave up 1 base; unmatched junction bases: 5. CDR3 length: 13 amino acids. Germline V lookup: CDR1 SNHLY, CDR2 FYNNEI. The CDR3 here is CASVGGHSYEQYF. The DNA of the CDR3 is TGTGCCAGCGTAGGGGGCCATTCCTACGAGCAGTACTTC.

This chain uses TRBV19 with TRBJ2-7, with D unclear. This CDR3 contains 15 residues. The V end lost 2 bases, the J end lost 2 bases, and 13 bases lay between the germline ends. Looked up from germline, CDR1 is LNHDA and CDR2 is SQIVND (reference sequence). The CDR3 protein is CASSISRSPPYEQYF. CDR3 bases: TGTGCCAGTAGTATATCACGGAGCCCTCCCTACGAGCAGTACTTC.

CDR3 nucleotides: TGCAGCGTTGAAGACGGACAGGGCCCAGATACGCAGTATTTT. This codes for CSVEDGQGPDTQYF. This sequence joins TRBV29-1 and TRBJ2-3, with TRBD1 identical over 8 bases. Losses at the gene ends were 0 bases for V and 4 bases for J; bases not matched to a gene: 3. The V gene's germline CDR1 is SQVTM and CDR2 ANQGSEA. The CDR3 consists of 14 residues.

This clone was counted a few times. V is TRBV11-1 and J is TRBJ2-7; weak D call: TRBD1 (6 bases). Between the trimmed V and J ends, which lost 2 bases and 2 bases, there was a span of 10 bases. The CDR3 totals 14 residues. From germline, CDR1 is SGHAT and CDR2 FQDESV (reference sequence). The CDR3 here is CASSLSGATYEQYF. The CDR3 DNA reads as TGTGCCAGCAGCTTATCAGGGGCAACCTACGAGCAGTACTTC.

As for this clone: In the same sample, other DNA sequences code for this CDR3. V usage is TRBV5-4 and J usage is TRBJ2-7, with D possibly TRBD2 on 5 matching bases. Germline values: CDR1 SGHNT, CDR2 YYREEE (reference sequence). The ends were cut back, 3 bases at V and 7 bases at J, with 20 bases in the middle. The CDR3 totals 15 residues. The CDR3 spells CASSSGGGGMAEQYF. CDR3 DNA sequence: TGTGCCAGCAGCTCCGGCGGAGGAGGTATGGCTGAGCAGTACTTC. The variable domain in full, with the rest retrieved from reference TRBV5-4 and TRBJ2-7, is ETGVTQSPTHLIKTRGQQVTLRCSSQSGHNTVSWYQQALGQGPQFIFQYYREEENGRGNFPPRFSGLQFPNYSSELNVNALELDDSALYLCASSSGGGGMAEQYFGPGTRLTVT.

CDR3 loop: CASSPSPGQGFNEQFF. The DNA for the CDR3 is TGTGCCAGCAGTCCCTCCCCGGGACAGGGGTTCAATGAGCAGTTCTTC. The V call is TRBV25-1, the J call TRBJ2-1; 10 positions match TRBD1. Trimming at V came to 5 bases and at J to 6 bases, leaving 10 bases not matched to a gene. Germline-derived CDR1 and CDR2 are MGHDK and SYGVNS. This CDR3 is built from 16 residues.

The chain combines TRBV30 with TRBJ2-3, with 9 bases aligning to TRBD2. The germline V gene encodes CDR1 GTSNPN and CDR2 SVGIG (reference sequence). The junction had 1 base not matched to a gene; V was cut back by 5 bases and J by 1 base. This CDR3 has 13 amino acids. The CDR3 loop is CAWQREGTDTQYF. CDR3 nucleotides: TGTGCCTGGCAGCGGGAGGGCACAGATACGCAGTATTTT.

The chain is built from TRBV6-2 or TRBV6-3 and TRBJ2-7, with TRBD1 matching over 7 bases. V dropped 2 bases and J dropped 0; count of bases not matched to a gene: 7. The germline gives CDR1 MNHEY, CDR2 SVGEGT. The CDR3 consists of 16 residues. In DNA form, the CDR3 reads TGTGCCAGCAGTTACCCAGGGACAGCGAACTCCTACGAGCAGTACTTC. Its translation: CASSYPGTANSYEQYF.

J is TRBJ1-1 and V is TRBV29-1, with D perhaps matching TRBD1 (6 bases). The germline V and J ends were trimmed by 0 bases and 0 bases, with 11 bases remaining between them. This CDR3 is 15 amino acids long. CDR1 and CDR2 (germline): SQVTM, ANQGSEA. CDR3: CSVEDPKGVNTEAFF. Here the CDR3 DNA reads TGCAGCGTTGAAGATCCGAAGGGGGTGAACACTGAAGCTTTCTTT.

The chain combines TRBV7-9 with TRBJ1-2, with 8 bases that match TRBD1. V lost 5 bases and J lost 7; bases outside the gene matches: 6. The CDR3 runs 13 residues. Germline values: CDR1 SEHNR, CDR2 FQNEAQ (reference sequence). The CDR3 sequence: CASSPGGLGGYTF. Written as DNA, the CDR3 is TGTGCCAGCAGCCCAGGGGGCTTGGGTGGCTACACCTTC.

This clone was detected a few times. The chain is built from TRBV6-5 and TRBJ1-2; D remains ambiguous. V lost 6 bases and J lost 4, with 12 bases in between. Germline loops: CDR1 MNHEY, CDR2 SVGAGI. The CDR3 sequence is 13 residues long. This chain's CDR3 is CASSRAEAYGYTF. The CDR3 DNA sequence: TGTGCCAGCAGCCGCGCCGAGGCCTATGGCTACACCTTC.

For the CDR3, the DNA is TGTGCCAGCAGTTTAGCGGCCACAGATACGCAGTATTTT. It is translated as CASSLAATDTQYF. The rearrangement links TRBV27 to TRBJ2-3, with D uncertain. The CDR3 length is 13 residues. V lost 2 bases to trimming and J lost 2 bases, with 5 bases between them. CDR1 and CDR2 from the germline V gene are MNHEY and SMNVEV (reference sequence).

This clone was detected once. V and J are TRBV29-1 and TRBJ2-7, with unresolved D. Germline CDR1 reads SQVTM; CDR2 reads ANQGSEA. This CDR3 is 11 amino acids long. The V gene lost 4 bases and the J gene lost 2 bases, with 6 bases spanning the gap. CDR3: CSVGQTYEQYF. In nucleotides, the CDR3 is TGCAGCGTTGGGCAGACCTACGAGCAGTACTTC.

This sequence joins TRBV12-3 or TRBV12-4 and TRBJ2-5; tentatively, D is TRBD1 (6 bases). Deletions cut 8 bases from V and 5 bases from J, with 15 bases between. The length of the CDR3 is 13 residues. CDR3 residues: CASGRQGWETQYF. The DNA of the CDR3 is TGTGCCAGCGGTCGGCAGGGGTGGGAGACCCAGTACTTC.

The chain is built from TRBV28 and TRBJ1-2; D is uncertain. The CDR3 is 12 residues long. The ends were cut back, 6 bases at V and 0 bases at J, with 5 bases in the middle. Germline V gene sequence: CDR1 MDHEN, CDR2 SYDVKM. The CDR3 DNA reads as TGTGCCAGCAGCACGGCTAACTATGGCTACACCTTC. It specifies CASSTANYGYTF.

The rearrangement joins TRBV5-1 to TRBJ1-3; 8 positions agree with TRBD1. CDR1 and CDR2 (germline): SGHRS, YFSETQ. The CDR3 is made up of 17 amino acids. Unmatched junction bases numbered 9, after V lost 4 bases and J lost 0 bases. The CDR3 spells CASSRTGIRDSGNTIYF. The CDR3, as DNA: TGCGCCAGCAGCCGGACAGGGATTAGGGACTCTGGAAACACCATATATTTT. Looking up the rest from reference TRBV5-1 and TRBJ1-3 gives the full variable domain: KAGVTQTPRYLIKTRGQQVTLSCSPISGHRSVSWYQQTPGQGLQFLFEYFSETQRNKGNFPGRFSGRQFSNSRSEMNVSTLELGDSALYLCASSRTGIRDSGNTIYFGEGSWLTVV.

This clone was recorded only once. The V gene is TRBV19, the J gene TRBJ1-2, with D unresolved. The CDR3 is 13 amino acids. CDR1 LNHDA and CDR2 SQIVND come from the germline V gene (reference sequence). Trimming stripped 4 bases from V and 6 bases from J, with 12 bases between. The CDR3 sequence: CASSRQVIDGYTF. For the CDR3, the DNA is TGTGCCAGTAGTAGGCAGGTTATCGATGGCTACACCTTC.

V gene TRBV12-2 combines with J gene TRBJ2-2; the DNA was not compared with TRBD2, the D call given in the table. TRBV12-2 is a listed pseudogene. This CDR3 region has 15 residues. CDR3 sequence: CASRRRREKSGELFF. The CDR3 DNA sequence: TGTGCAAGTCGGCGCCGGCGGGAGAAATCCGGGGAGCTGTTTTTT.